The clone carrying this TCR beta chain has a single count. TCRB transcripts that were expressed got sequenced, as all of the isolated RNA had been reverse transcribed. TCRdb keeps only in-frame clones here, not all; method: immunoSEQ multiplex PCR. The sample contains some 150,000 clones, around 10% of which appear only once. Germline CDR1 and CDR2: SGDLS and YYNGEE. Trimming at V came to 0 bases and at J to 7 bases, leaving 8 bases not matched to a gene. The CDR3 spans 15 residues. This specimen comes from a study of beta chain features in type 1 diabetes. This chain connects TRBV9 to TRBJ2-5; 8 positions agree with TRBD1. The sequenced sample was central memory CD4+ T cells from blood. This receptor was taken from a man aged 18-30 years in good health. The CDR3 DNA sequence: TGTGCCAGCAGCGTAGCTACAGGACAGGGCGGGACCCAGTACTTC. Translated: CASSVATGQGGTQYF. The complete variable domain, with remaining parts taken from reference TRBV9 and TRBJ2-5, reads DSGVTQTPKHLITATGQRVTLRCSPRSGDLSVYWYQQSLDQGLQFLIQYYNGEERAKGNILERFSAQQFPDLHSELNLSSLELGDSALYFCASSVATGQGGTQYFGPGTRLLVL.